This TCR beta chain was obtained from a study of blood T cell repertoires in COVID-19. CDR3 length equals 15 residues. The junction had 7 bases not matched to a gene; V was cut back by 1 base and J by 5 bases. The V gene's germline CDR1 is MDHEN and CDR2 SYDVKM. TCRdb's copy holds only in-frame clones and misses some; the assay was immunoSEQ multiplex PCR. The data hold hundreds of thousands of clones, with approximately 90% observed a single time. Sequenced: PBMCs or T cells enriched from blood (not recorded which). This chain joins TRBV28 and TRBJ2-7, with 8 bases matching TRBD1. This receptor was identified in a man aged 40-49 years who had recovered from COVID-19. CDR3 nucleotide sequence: TGTGCCAGCAGTTTATCCCGGACAGGGTTGGACGAGCAGTACTTC. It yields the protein CASSLSRTGLDEQYF.